The rows below give T cell receptor beta chains drawn from one sample of a study of human T cells and chemical hapten exposure. Each CDR3 protein is one row after TCRdb ran MiXCR on the RACE reads. The sample gives about 120,000 distinct CDR3 sequences, roughly 15% of which show up once; about 0.85% is in the top ten. Sample: whole blood, taken in connection with sensitization to the hapten diphenylcyclopropenone (DPC). These receptors were taken from a man in his late teens or twenties with alopecia areata. Some clones in this sample may be carry-over from other donors' samples. CDR3s include the opening cysteine and the closing phenylalanine or tryptophan. The order of the fields is D gene, V gene, clone size, J gene, CDR3 protein, CDR3 DNA. The D gene is left open where the match is weak. A row's size may be missing; if present it is once, few, many or a size class.

-	TRBV29-1	-	TRBJ2-7	CSVEDDSSYEQYF	TGCAGCGTTGAAGATGACAGTTCCTACGAGCAGTACTTC
-	TRBV4-3	many	TRBJ2-2	CASSQELEGRGNTGELFF	TGCGCCAGCAGCCAAGAGTTAGAAGGACGGGGCAACACCGGGGAGCTGTTTTTT
-	TRBV9	-	TRBJ1-1	CASSPRGSLNTEAFF	TGTGCCAGCAGCCCTCGAGGGTCCTTGAACACTGAAGCTTTCTTT
-	TRBV9	few	TRBJ2-2	CASSRSYTGELFF	TGTGCCAGCAGTAGAAGTTACACCGGGGAGCTGTTTTTT
TRBD1	TRBV29-1	few	TRBJ2-5	CSVRQGVQETQYF	TGCAGCGTCCGACAGGGGGTACAAGAGACCCAGTACTTC
-	TRBV11-2	few	TRBJ1-5	CASSFGGDQPQHF	TGTGCCAGCAGCTTTGGAGGAGATCAGCCCCAGCATTTT
-	TRBV19	-	TRBJ2-4	CASSEIQYLAKNIQYF	TGTGCCAGTAGCGAGATCCAGTACCTAGCCAAAAACATTCAGTACTTC
-	TRBV7-8	many	TRBJ2-3	CASSSLGDTDTQYF	TGTGCCAGCAGCTCTCTTGGGGACACAGATACGCAGTATTTT
-	TRBV5-1	few	TRBJ1-4	CASSSKTNTLLNEKLFF	TGCGCCAGCAGCTCGAAGACGAACACTCTCCTTAATGAAAAACTGTTTTTT
-	TRBV6-2/TRBV6-3	-	TRBJ2-3	CASSYLRLGSTDTQYF	TGTGCCAGCAGTTATTTGAGACTAGGGAGCACAGATACGCAGTATTTT
TRBD2	TRBV6-4	few	TRBJ2-1	CASSDSNVELAGGNEQFF	TGTGCCAGCAGTGACTCGAATGTAGAACTAGCGGGGGGCAATGAGCAGTTCTTC
-	TRBV4-1	-	TRBJ1-5	CASSQDRVQRPQHF	TGCGCCAGCAGCCAAGACAGGGTCCAACGGCCCCAGCATTTT
-	TRBV28	-	TRBJ2-7	CASRRASSYEQYF	TGTGCCAGCAGAAGGGCCAGCTCCTACGAGCAGTACTTC
-	TRBV4-1	few	TRBJ2-5	CASSQVLGTQYF	TGCGCCAGCAGCCAAGTCCTTGGGACCCAGTACTTC
TRBD1	TRBV9	-	TRBJ1-1	CASSVEQGPLNTEAFF	TGTGCCAGCAGCGTTGAACAGGGGCCCTTGAACACTGAAGCTTTCTTT
-	TRBV14	-	TRBJ2-1	CASSQEWVFPNNEQFF	TGTGCCAGCAGCCAAGAGTGGGTTTTTCCCAACAATGAGCAGTTCTTC
-	TRBV28	-	TRBJ2-1	CASSSSGAQYNEQFF	TGTGCCAGCAGTTCGTCGGGGGCCCAGTACAATGAGCAGTTCTTC
TRBD2	TRBV5-1	-	TRBJ2-1	CASSLAEPGRDEQFF	TGCGCCAGCAGCTTGGCGGAGCCAGGGAGGGATGAGCAGTTCTTC
TRBD2	TRBV20-1	-	TRBJ2-3	CSARDAGTSGGVRTDTQYF	TGCAGTGCTAGAGATGCCGGGACTAGCGGGGGGGTACGCACAGATACGCAGTATTTT
-	TRBV4-3	-	TRBJ1-1	CASSQVIHTEAFF	TGCGCCAGCAGCCAAGTGATACACACTGAAGCTTTCTTT
-	TRBV6-2/TRBV6-3	many	TRBJ2-1	CASSRQSFSYNEQFF	TGTGCCAGCAGTCGACAGAGTTTCTCCTACAATGAGCAGTTCTTC
TRBD1	TRBV28	-	TRBJ2-3	CASSFPSDRVATDTQYF	TGTGCCAGCAGTTTCCCGTCGGACAGGGTAGCCACAGATACGCAGTATTTT
TRBD2	TRBV20-1	many	TRBJ2-1	CSASTGGDHNEQFF	TGCAGTGCTAGTACGGGAGGGGACCACAATGAGCAGTTCTTC
TRBD1	TRBV11-2	-	TRBJ1-6	CASSLTFGQGQSYNSPLHF	TGTGCCAGCAGCTTAACCTTCGGACAGGGGCAAAGCTATAATTCACCCCTCCACTTT
-	TRBV29-1	-	TRBJ1-1	CSVGSRRGTEAFF	TGCAGCGTTGGGTCTCGGAGGGGCACTGAAGCTTTCTTT
-	TRBV7-2	many	TRBJ2-5	CASSLAEGMTQYF	TGTGCCAGCAGCTTAGCGGAGGGGATGACCCAGTACTTC
-	TRBV3-1	few	TRBJ1-3	CASSQAYDTPLGNTIYF	TGTGCCAGCAGCCAAGCCTACGATACACCTCTTGGAAACACCATATATTTT
TRBD1	TRBV4-2	many	TRBJ1-4	CASRSGQAINEKLFF	TGTGCCAGCAGGTCGGGACAGGCTATTAATGAAAAACTGTTTTTT
-	TRBV28	many	TRBJ2-7	CASTPWARPSYEQYF	TGTGCCAGCACTCCTTGGGCTAGACCCTCCTACGAGCAGTACTTC
-	TRBV7-3	many	TRBJ1-6	CASSLEVTNSPLHF	TGTGCCAGCAGCTTAGAGGTTACCAATTCACCCCTCCACTTT
TRBD1	TRBV3-1	many	TRBJ1-2	CASSPEDRARDGYTF	TGTGCCAGCAGCCCAGAGGACAGGGCTCGTGATGGCTACACCTTC
TRBD2	TRBV5-1	-	TRBJ2-7	CASSLSGGPYEQYF	TGCGCCAGCAGCTTGAGCGGGGGCCCCTACGAGCAGTACTTC
TRBD1	TRBV29-1	-	TRBJ2-7	CSSRDRESYEQYF	TGCAGCTCCCGGGACAGGGAATCCTACGAGCAGTACTTC
TRBD1	TRBV5-4	few	TRBJ2-1	CASSLETGGFNEQFF	TGTGCCAGCAGCTTGGAGACAGGGGGCTTCAATGAGCAGTTCTTC
-	TRBV9	few	TRBJ1-1	CASSGRDGDLNTEAFF	TGTGCCAGCAGCGGGAGGGACGGAGACTTGAACACTGAAGCTTTCTTT
-	TRBV12-3/TRBV12-4	few	TRBJ1-1	CASSFTAMNTEAFF	TGTGCCAGCAGTTTTACGGCCATGAACACTGAAGCTTTCTTT
-	TRBV10-3	few	TRBJ2-5	CAISPETVETQYF	TGTGCCATCAGTCCCGAGACCGTCGAGACCCAGTACTTC
-	TRBV9	few	TRBJ2-3	CASSVPQGDIRTDTQYF	TGTGCCAGCAGCGTACCACAAGGTGATATAAGAACAGATACGCAGTATTTT
-	TRBV28	-	TRBJ1-1	CASSFPPLGGGTEAFF	TGTGCCAGCAGTTTCCCCCCACTTGGGGGCGGGACTGAAGCTTTCTTT
-	TRBV5-1	few	TRBJ2-5	CASSPDLLRGTQYF	TGCGCCAGCAGTCCGGACTTGTTGAGAGGAACCCAGTACTTC